This TCR beta chain was sequenced in a study of blood T cell repertoires in COVID-19. The sample holds one count of this clone. The assay was immunoSEQ multiplex PCR, and TCRdb's table has in-frame clones only and misses some. The sample consists of about 300,000 clones, about 91% of them appearing once. Source material: peripheral blood. The TCR originated in a woman aged 25 to 45 who had recovered from COVID-19.

This CDR3 reads CATSGIDEQFF. CDR3 DNA: TGTGCCACCAGTGGTATCGATGAGCAGTTCTTC. V gene TRBV24-1 combines with J gene TRBJ2-1; D is unclear. V shed 5 bases and J shed 8 bases, with 6 bases lying between them. The CDR3 consists of 11 residues. Germline lookup yields CDR1 KGHDR and CDR2 SFDVKD.